Given below is one T cell receptor beta chain in context. What it binds is not known. Here immunoSEQ multiplex PCR was the method, and the copy in TCRdb shows in-frame clones only, minus some. The table has about 170,000 clones, 87% seen once. The data were obtained in a study of T cell responses to AZD1222 COVID-19 vaccine. General study points: Clonal diversity was possibly underestimated, and the donors were mostly white British, with more females. Baseline seropositives among AZD1222 recipients totaled only five to seven.

CDR3 length: 14 amino acids. CDR1 and CDR2 from the germline V gene are SQVTM and ANQGSEA. Trimming at V came to 6 bases and at J to 7 bases, leaving 9 bases not matched to a gene. This specimen was peripheral blood, taken 28 days after the second AZD1222 dose. The chain is built from TRBV29-1 and TRBJ1-1; 12 bases line up with TRBD1. This TCR was recovered from an adult who received the AZD1222 COVID-19 vaccine. In DNA, the CDR3 is TGCAGCGTGCGGGACAGGGGGCTTTCTAGTGAAGCTTTCTTT. Protein: CSVRDRGLSSEAFF.